What follows are 13 T cell receptor beta chains derived from one specimen sequenced in a study of T cells after posttransplantation cyclophosphamide. Clones were read by immunoSEQ multiplex PCR, and TCRdb kept only the in-frame ones, dropping some. The specimen has 30,000 to 50,000 clones, none found just once. Sequenced input: PBMCs. The receptor source for this set is a woman in her 50s in good health and a related stem cell transplant donor.

This clone was recorded many times. The V call is TRBV30, the J call TRBJ2-3, with 7 bases identical to TRBD1. The ends lost 2 bases at V and 1 base at J; junction bases unmatched: 9. From germline, CDR1 is GTSNPN and CDR2 SVGIG (reference sequence). This CDR3 has 16 residues. The CDR3 protein is CAWSTPGQPRTDTQYF. The CDR3 DNA reads TGTGCCTGGAGTACTCCGGGACAGCCACGCACAGATACGCAGTATTTT.

This clone appeared many times. V usage is TRBV7-9 and J usage is TRBJ1-6; D not resolved. This CDR3 is 12 amino acids long. V dropped 6 bases and J dropped 5 bases, with 5 bases sitting between them. Germline V gives CDR1 SEHNR, CDR2 FQNEAQ (reference sequence). The CDR3 sequence: CASSNNNSPLHF. Written as DNA, the CDR3 is TGTGCCAGCAGTAATAATAATTCACCCCTCCACTTT.

This clone was counted many times. V and J are TRBV4-1 and TRBJ1-1; D is unclear. The CDR3 consists of 13 residues. Deletions cut 3 bases from V and 7 bases from J, with 12 bases between. CDR1 is MGHRA, CDR2 YSYEKL, per germline. The DNA for the CDR3 is TGCGCCAGCAGCCATAGAACGGAGGGTGAAGCTTTCTTT. Translating it yields CASSHRTEGEAFF.

The rearrangement joins TRBV21-1 to TRBJ2-5; no DNA check was done on the table's D call, TRBD2. Near its end, the DNA agrees better with TRBJ2-7, so the J call may be wrong. TRBV21-1 is reported as a pseudogene. This CDR3 region has 16 residues. CDR3 sequence (DNA): TGTGCCAGCAGCAAAGCATTCGGCGGGGGGGGTTACGAGCAGTACTTC. The encoded protein is CASSKAFGGGGYEQYF.

This clone has ten or more counts. V is TRBV30 and J is TRBJ1-6; a possible D gene is TRBD1 (5 bases). CDR3 length: 13 amino acids. V gave up 4 bases and J gave up 11 bases, with 15 bases separating them. The germline V gene encodes CDR1 GTSNPN and CDR2 SVGIG (reference sequence). The CDR3 coding sequence is TGTGCCTGGAACCGGCAGGGAAATCCACCCCTCCACTTT. It translates to CAWNRQGNPPLHF.

In this sample, this clone turned up many times. CDR3 nucleotide sequence: TGTGCCAGCAGCAAAATACAGGGCTTGAACACTGAAGCTTTCTTT. It codes for CASSKIQGLNTEAFF. The V and J genes are TRBV9 and TRBJ1-1; a weak D match, TRBD1 (6 bases). Trimming left V 4 bases short and J 0 bases short, with 13 bases between. The CDR3 covers 15 residues. The germline gives CDR1 SGDLS, CDR2 YYNGEE.

In this sample, this clone turned up a few times. The gene calls are TRBV9 and TRBJ2-3; 11 nucleotides agree with TRBD1. Germline V gives CDR1 SGDLS, CDR2 YYNGEE. Trimming at V came to 4 bases and at J to 4 bases, leaving 8 bases not matched to a gene. This CDR3 has 16 residues. CDR3 sequence: CASSYYGTGGSDTQYF. In DNA, the CDR3 is TGTGCCAGCAGCTATTACGGGACAGGGGGGTCAGATACGCAGTATTTT.

This clone was seen repeatedly, ten times or more. The V and J genes are TRBV6-1 and TRBJ2-3; 7 bases match TRBD1. Germline CDR1 is MNHNS and CDR2 is SASEGT. This CDR3 has 14 amino acids. The V and J ends lost 7 bases and 4 bases, in that order; junction bases with no gene match: 8. The CDR3 sequence is CASTTGVSADTQYF. CDR3 bases: TGTGCCAGCACCACAGGGGTATCGGCAGATACGCAGTATTTT.

This clone has at least ten counts. The chain couples TRBV6-5 to TRBJ2-1; D is ambiguous. The CDR3 is 12 amino acids. The V and J ends lost 7 bases and 1 base respectively, with 5 bases between them. CDR1 is MNHEY, CDR2 SVGAGI, per germline. The CDR3 loop is CASTSSYNEQFF. In nucleotides, the CDR3 is TGTGCCAGCACGTCTTCCTACAATGAGCAGTTCTTC.

Many counts were recorded for this clone. V gene TRBV7-3 combines with J gene TRBJ2-1; 8 bases agree with TRBD1. V was clipped by 5 bases and J by 8 bases; unmatched bases: 14. Germline V gene data show CDR1 as SGHTA and CDR2 as FQGTGA. The CDR3 runs 16 residues. The CDR3 region has the DNA TGTGCCAGCAGCCCTCCCCGAGACAGGGGAGAAGATGAGCAGTTCTTC. Its protein is CASSPPRDRGEDEQFF.

This clone has a count of ten or more. CDR3 nucleotides: TGTGCCACCAGCAGTGGGGGCGCGGGCAATTCACCCCTCCACTTT. It is translated as CATSSGGAGNSPLHF. The chain has TRBV15 and TRBJ1-6; the D gene is possibly TRBD1 (6 bases). CDR1 is LNHNV and CDR2 is YYDKDF in the germline V gene (reference sequence). Trimming shortened V by 3 bases and J by 7 bases, and 13 bases separated the two germline ends. There are 15 residues in the CDR3.

This clone appeared many times. The chain employs TRBV5-6 and TRBJ1-6; TRBD1 is a possible D gene (5 bases). V was cut by 0 bases and J by 10 bases, with 5 bases left in between. The germline CDR1 and CDR2 sequences are SGHDT and YYEEEE. The CDR3 runs to 12 residues. The CDR3 loop reads CASSLGQSPLHF. CDR3 in DNA: TGTGCCAGCAGCTTGGGACAGTCACCCCTCCACTTT.

This clone appeared many times. The chain links TRBV27 to TRBJ2-7; the D gene is possibly TRBD1 (5 bases). Trimming removed 3 bases at V and 5 bases at J, with 17 bases between. This CDR3 has 15 residues. Germline CDR1 reads MNHEY; CDR2 reads SMNVEV (reference sequence). The CDR3 coding sequence is TGTGCCAGCAGTTTTCTACAGGTGGAAATCCACGAGCAGTACTTC. Translating it yields CASSFLQVEIHEQYF.